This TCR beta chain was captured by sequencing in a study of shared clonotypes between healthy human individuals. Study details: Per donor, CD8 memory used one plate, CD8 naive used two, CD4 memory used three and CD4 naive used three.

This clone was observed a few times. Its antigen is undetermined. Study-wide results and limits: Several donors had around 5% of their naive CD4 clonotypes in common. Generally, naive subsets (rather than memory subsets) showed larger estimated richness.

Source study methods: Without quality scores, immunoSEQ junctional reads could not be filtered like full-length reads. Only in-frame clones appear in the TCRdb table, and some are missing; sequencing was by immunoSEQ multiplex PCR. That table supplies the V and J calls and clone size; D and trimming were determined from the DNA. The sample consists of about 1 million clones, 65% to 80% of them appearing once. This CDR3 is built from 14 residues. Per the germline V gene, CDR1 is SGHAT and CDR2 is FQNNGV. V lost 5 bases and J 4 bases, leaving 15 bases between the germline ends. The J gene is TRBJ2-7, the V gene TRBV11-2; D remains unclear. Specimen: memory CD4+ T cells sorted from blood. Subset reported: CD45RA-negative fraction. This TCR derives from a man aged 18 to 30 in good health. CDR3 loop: CASSLRTDPYEQYF. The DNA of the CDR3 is TGTGCCAGCAGCCTCCGGACGGATCCTTACGAGCAGTACTTC.